The 16 T cell receptor beta chains below all came from one sample that was sequenced in a study of shared clonotypes between healthy human individuals. Measured with immunoSEQ multiplex PCR; TCRdb has only the in-frame clones, and not every one. The sample consists of roughly 650,000 clones, less than 98% of them appearing once. The sample was naive CD4+ T cells sorted from blood. As to subset: CD45RA+ positively selected. The receptors stem from a woman aged 30 to 39 in good health.

This clone is a singleton in its sample. V is TRBV18 and J is TRBJ2-7; possibly TRBD1 or TRBD2 for D (5 bases each). V lost 3 bases to trimming and J lost 6 bases, with 9 bases between them. This CDR3 has 12 residues. CDR1 and CDR2 (germline): KGHSH, LQKENI. The CDR3 here is CASSPGESEQYF. The CDR3 coding sequence is TGTGCCAGCTCACCGGGGGAGAGCGAGCAGTACTTC.

The chain recombines TRBV5-1 with TRBJ2-7; D not resolved. The CDR3 has 12 residues. Germline assignment: CDR1 SGHRS and CDR2 YFSETQ. Trimming removed 4 bases at V and 7 bases at J, with 12 bases between. The CDR3 loop is CASSPELGEQYF. For the CDR3, the DNA is TGCGCCAGCAGCCCCGAACTGGGGGAGCAGTACTTC.

The V call is TRBV5-6, the J call TRBJ2-5, with TRBD2 as a possible D gene (5 bases). Trimming stripped 0 bases from V and 5 bases from J, with 8 bases between. The CDR3 is 13 residues long. Germline CDR1 and CDR2: SGHDT and YYEEEE. DNA of the CDR3: TGTGCCAGCAGCTTGGGTAGCGCCGAGACCCAGTACTTC. Amino acids: CASSLGSAETQYF.

The chain has TRBV6-1 and TRBJ1-2, with a possible D match to TRBD1 (5 bases). V lost 4 bases and J 0 bases, leaving 9 bases between the germline ends. Germline V gene data show CDR1 as MNHNS and CDR2 as SASEGT. This CDR3 contains 14 residues. CDR3 region: CASSGQLANYGYTF. The CDR3 DNA reads as TGTGCCAGCAGTGGACAGCTAGCTAACTATGGCTACACCTTC.

This chain links TRBV5-1 with TRBJ2-5, with TRBD2 identical over 13 bases. The V and J ends lost 4 bases and 11 bases, in that order; junction bases with no gene match: 11. The CDR3 length is 15 residues. Germline V lookup: CDR1 SGHRS, CDR2 YFSETQ. This chain's CDR3 is CASSKGLAGVNEQYF. DNA of the CDR3: TGCGCCAGCAGCAAAGGACTAGCGGGAGTAAATGAGCAGTACTTC.

Note on this clone: Other DNA sequences of this sample code for an identical CDR3. The genes are TRBV4-2 and TRBJ2-2; the D is unclear. The CDR3 sequence is 15 residues long. CDR1 and CDR2 (germline): LGHNA, YNFKEQ. V was clipped by 0 bases and J by 1 base, with 6 bases between them. DNA of the CDR3: TGTGCCAGCAGCCAAGATCGGTTGAACACCGGGGAGCTGTTTTTT. It yields the protein CASSQDRLNTGELFF.

The chain has TRBV5-1 and TRBJ2-3, with no clear D. V was trimmed by 0 bases and J by 2 bases, leaving 7 bases between them. Germline V gives CDR1 SGHRS, CDR2 YFSETQ. The CDR3 runs 14 residues. Here the CDR3 reads CASSLEGLTDTQYF. The CDR3 bases are TGCGCCAGCAGCTTGGAGGGCCTCACAGATACGCAGTATTTT.

The chain is built from TRBV11-2 and TRBJ2-7, with D possibly matching TRBD1 (5 bases). The CDR3 length is 15 residues. Trimming stripped 1 base from V and 2 bases from J, with 12 bases between. Per germline, CDR1 SGHAT and CDR2 FQNNGV. In DNA, the CDR3 is TGTGCCAGCAGCTTAGTCTTGGACAAGACCTACGAGCAGTACTTC. This codes for CASSLVLDKTYEQYF. Full variable domain (rest looked up from reference TRBV11-2 and TRBJ2-7): EAGVAQSPRYKIIEKRQSVAFWCNPISGHATLYWYQQILGQGPKLLIQFQNNGVVDDSQLPKDRFSAERLKGVDSTLKIQPAKLEDSAVYLCASSLVLDKTYEQYFGPGTRLTVT.

The chain couples TRBV18 to TRBJ2-5, with D perhaps matching TRBD2 (5 bases). V was pared by 8 bases and J by 3 bases, with 16 bases between. Germline V gives CDR1 KGHSH, CDR2 LQKENI. This CDR3 is built from 14 residues. CDR3 coding DNA: TGTGCCAGCCTCAGCGGTAGGGTTGAAGAGACCCAGTACTTC. It yields the protein CASLSGRVEETQYF.

The chain employs TRBV30 and TRBJ2-1, with D hard to call. V dropped 3 bases and J dropped 6 bases, with 12 bases sitting between them. The CDR3 is 13 residues long. Per the germline V gene, CDR1 is GTSNPN and CDR2 is SVGIG (reference sequence). CDR3 region: CAWRNPYRNEQFF. The CDR3 DNA follows: TGTGCCTGGAGGAACCCCTATCGCAATGAGCAGTTCTTC.

The chain recombines TRBV14 with TRBJ2-1, with D perhaps TRBD2 (5 bases). CDR3 length: 16 residues. The germline V gene has CDR1 SGHDN and CDR2 FVKESK. Trimming removed 4 bases from V and 5 bases from J, with 18 bases in between. The CDR3 is CASSPWRAAEDNEQFF. Written as DNA, the CDR3 is TGTGCCAGCAGCCCCTGGCGGGCAGCAGAGGACAATGAGCAGTTCTTC.

The chain links TRBV29-1 to TRBJ2-5, with D perhaps matching TRBD2 (5 bases). The CDR3 contains 13 residues. Trimming left V 6 bases short and J 0 bases short, with 11 bases between. Germline CDR1 reads SQVTM; CDR2 reads ANQGSEA. The CDR3 is CSVGGGYQETQYF. The CDR3 DNA sequence: TGCAGCGTCGGTGGAGGATACCAAGAGACCCAGTACTTC. Together with reference TRBV29-1 and TRBJ2-5, the CDR3 gives the full variable domain: SAVISQKPSRDICQRGTSLTIQCQVDSQVTMMFWYRQQPGQSLTLIATANQGSEATYESGFVIDKFPISRPNLTFSTLTVSNMSPEDSSIYLCSVGGGYQETQYFGPGTRLLVL.

The chain links TRBV28 to TRBJ2-7; D possibly corresponds to TRBD2 (6 bases). Germline assignment: CDR1 MDHEN and CDR2 SYDVKM. Trimming removed 4 bases at V and 6 bases at J, with 31 bases between. CDR3 length: 19 residues. The CDR3 DNA is TGTGCCAGCAGTTCCACCACAGGCGTCGACGGGAGAGCCCCCCTCGAGCAGTACTTC. Its translation is CASSSTTGVDGRAPLEQYF.

CDR3: CASSPGTSGGFYEQYF. The CDR3 DNA sequence: TGTGCCAGCAGCCCCGGGACTAGCGGGGGGTTCTACGAGCAGTACTTC. The chain combines TRBV4-2 with TRBJ2-7; TRBD2 aligns across 15 bases. V was pared by 4 bases and J by 3 bases, with 4 bases of the junction left unmatched. CDR1 and CDR2 (germline): LGHNA, YNFKEQ. The CDR3 sequence is 16 residues long.

The chain recombines TRBV18 with TRBJ2-7; 7 nucleotides line up with TRBD2. Looked up from germline, CDR1 is KGHSH and CDR2 is LQKENI. The V gene end was trimmed by 3 bases and the J gene end by 3 bases; junction bases not matched to a gene: 8. The CDR3 has 15 amino acids. The CDR3 DNA reads TGTGCCAGCTCACCCCGGGACTACCTAGACTACGAGCAGTACTTC. Its protein product is CASSPRDYLDYEQYF.

This rearrangement joins TRBV5-6 to TRBJ1-3; no definite D call. Trimming stripped 6 bases from V and 4 bases from J, with 14 bases between. The length of the CDR3 is 14 residues. Germline V gene sequence: CDR1 SGHDT, CDR2 YYEEEE. CDR3 sequence reads: CASTNGYHGNTIYF. The CDR3 nucleotides are TGTGCCAGCACCAACGGTTATCACGGAAACACCATATATTTT.